These 19 T cell receptor beta chains were all obtained from the same sample, sequenced in a study of blood T cells in healthy people across ages (dated by TCRdb to between 2015 and 2017). Libraries were prepared through 5' RACE. A second roughly 7 to 11 cycle PCR used a sample-barcoded 5' primer and a J-beta primer mix. TCRdb itself trimmed the public reads at Q25 with fastp, ran MiXCR and retained productive beta chains. CDR3 protein sequences are deduplicated, and each keeps its most common genes and DNA. The sample contains some 1,800,000 distinct CDR3 sequences, approximately 40% of them found a single time. The ten largest clones represent more than 20% of the sample. The material sequenced was blood. All receptors come from a human donor in good health.

The chain has TRBV5-1 and TRBJ2-1; 11 bases fit TRBD2. Germline trimming cut 6 bases from V and 6 bases from J; bases unmatched to any gene: 8. The CDR3 extends over 15 amino acids. Germline-derived CDR1 and CDR2 are SGHRS and YFSETQ. The CDR3 protein is CASNLGLAASNEQFF. DNA of the CDR3: TGCGCCAGCAACCTGGGACTAGCGGCCTCCAATGAGCAGTTCTTC.

A note on this clonotype: An end of the junction differs from the germline gene, which may be a read error. The rearrangement links TRBV5-1 to TRBJ1-2; 9 bases line up with TRBD1. The CDR3 spans 15 residues. Germline-derived CDR1 and CDR2 are SGHRS and YFSETQ. CDR3 loop: CASSLAGTGNNGHTF. The CDR3 DNA reads as TGCGCCAGCAGCTTGGCCGGGACAGGGAATAATGGCCACACCTTC.

This clonotype has ten or more counts. This chain links TRBV29-1 with TRBJ2-3; no clear D. The V gene lost 3 bases and the J gene lost 2 bases, with 6 bases spanning the gap. CDR1 and CDR2 (germline): SQVTM, ANQGSEA. CDR3 size: 12 residues. The CDR3 sequence: CSVDFHTDTQYF. Written as DNA, the CDR3 is TGCAGCGTTGACTTTCACACAGATACGCAGTATTTT.

In its sample, this clonotype was seen once. The genes are TRBV14 and TRBJ2-1; maybe TRBD1 (5 bases). The CDR3 has 16 residues. CDR1 is SGHDN, CDR2 FVKESK, per germline. V lost 1 base to trimming and J lost 4 bases, with 14 bases between them. CDR3: CASSQVGWGAYNEQFF. The CDR3 DNA sequence: TGTGCCAGCAGCCAAGTCGGCTGGGGCGCATACAATGAGCAGTTCTTC.

V is TRBV5-5 and J is TRBJ1-2; D is possibly TRBD1 (5 bases). V was shortened by 3 bases and J by 8 bases, with 17 bases between the two germline ends. The CDR3 covers 14 residues. CDR1 and CDR2 (germline): SGHKS, YYEKEE (reference sequence). The CDR3 is CASSWNEDKWGYTF. CDR3 sequence (DNA): TGTGCCAGCAGCTGGAACGAGGACAAATGGGGCTACACCTTC.

V and J are TRBV10-3 and TRBJ2-3; D is possibly TRBD2 (6 bases). V was clipped by 2 bases and J by 6 bases, with 18 bases between them. Germline V CDR1 and CDR2: ENHRY, SYGVKD. This CDR3 contains 16 residues. CDR3 sequence: CAISEAVVAGLDTQYF. In nucleotides, the CDR3 is TGTGCCATCAGTGAGGCAGTGGTTGCGGGGCTCGATACGCAGTATTTT.

This clonotype was picked up a small number of times. V is TRBV10-2 and J is TRBJ2-1, with 11 positions matching TRBD2. Germline assignment: CDR1 WSHSY and CDR2 SAAADI. The CDR3 spans 17 residues. V was pared by 6 bases and J by 5 bases, with 12 bases of the junction left unmatched. The CDR3 region is CASRGGETGLADNEQFF. The CDR3 region has the DNA TGCGCCAGCAGAGGGGGGGAGACGGGACTAGCGGACAATGAGCAGTTCTTC.

V and J are TRBV3-1 and TRBJ1-1; D ambiguous. V lost 4 bases and J lost 12, with 18 bases in between. This CDR3 comprises 13 residues. Germline V gene lookup returns CDR1 LGHDT and CDR2 YNNKEL (reference sequence). Here the CDR3 DNA reads TGTGCCAGCAGCCCGCAGGACGAGCGGGTGACTTTCTTT. Encoded protein: CASSPQDERVTFF.

The rearrangement uses TRBV4-1 and TRBJ2-3, with a weak D call TRBD1 (6 bases). Trimming removed 4 bases at V and 0 bases at J, with 11 bases between. The CDR3 is 15 amino acids. Germline CDR1 reads MGHRA; CDR2 reads YSYEKL. This CDR3 is CASSPRTASTDTQYF. CDR3 DNA: TGCGCCAGCAGCCCCCGGACAGCGAGCACAGATACGCAGTATTTT.

The chain is built from TRBV12-3 or TRBV12-4 and TRBJ2-1; 10 nucleotides match TRBD2. After removal of 7 bases from V and 12 bases from J, the junction contained 12 bases not matched to a gene. The CDR3 length is 14 residues. The chain's CDR3 is CASTQTSGLMMQFF. CDR3 bases: TGTGCCAGCACCCAGACTAGCGGGCTAATGATGCAGTTCTTC.

J is TRBJ2-7 and V is TRBV9; no clear D gene. Germline lookup yields CDR1 SGDLS and CDR2 YYNGEE. The CDR3 has 15 amino acids. Trimming cost V 0 bases and J 1 base, with 11 bases left between them. The CDR3 loop reads CASSVASSVSYEQYF. The CDR3 nucleotides are TGTGCCAGCAGCGTAGCTTCTAGTGTTTCCTACGAGCAGTACTTC. Supplemented by reference TRBV9 and TRBJ2-7, the full variable domain reads DSGVTQTPKHLITATGQRVTLRCSPRSGDLSVYWYQQSLDQGLQFLIQYYNGEERAKGNILERFSAQQFPDLHSELNLSSLELGDSALYFCASSVASSVSYEQYFGPGTRLTVT.

This chain uses TRBV21-1 with TRBJ2-7; TRBD1, as called in the table, went unchecked against the DNA. TRBV21-1 is tagged as a pseudogene. This CDR3 spans 15 amino acids. The CDR3 DNA sequence: TGTGCCAGCAGAGGGGGACAGGGGTCTTCCTACGAGCAGTACTTC. It is translated as CASRGGQGSSYEQYF.

The chain has TRBV7-9 and TRBJ1-1; TRBD1 is a possible D gene (6 bases). This CDR3 comprises 19 residues. V was cut by 5 bases and J by 4 bases, with 29 bases left in between. The germline CDR1 and CDR2 sequences are SEHNR and FQNEAQ (reference sequence). CDR3 bases: TGTGCCAGCAGCCCTGGGCGACAGGCGTTGGAGATGATAGTCACTGAAGCTTTCTTT. It codes for CASSPGRQALEMIVTEAFF.

V usage is TRBV28 and J usage is TRBJ2-1; 7 nucleotides align to TRBD1. CDR3 length: 15 residues. The V gene end was trimmed by 6 bases and the J gene end by 5 bases; junction bases not matched to a gene: 10. Germline assignment: CDR1 MDHEN and CDR2 SYDVKM. The DNA for the CDR3 is TGTGCCAGCAGCCTAAGCACGGGACAGCACAATGAGCAGTTCTTC. As protein: CASSLSTGQHNEQFF.

J is TRBJ1-5 and V is TRBV15; D possibly corresponds to TRBD1 (5 bases). The CDR3 loop spans 14 amino acids. With 7 bases removed from V and 1 base from J, the gap between germline ends came to 11 bases. Germline CDR1 LNHNV, CDR2 YYDKDF (reference sequence). CDR3 amino acids: CATTDRSSNQPQHF. CDR3 coding DNA: TGTGCCACCACTGACAGATCGAGCAATCAGCCCCAGCATTTT.

The J gene is TRBJ2-3, the V gene TRBV5-6, with D perhaps matching TRBD1 (6 bases). V lost 0 bases to trimming and J lost 2 bases, with 10 bases between them. Germline V lookup: CDR1 SGHDT, CDR2 YYEEEE. The CDR3 is 15 residues long. The CDR3 region has the DNA TGTGCCAGCAGCTTGGGACGACAGGCCACAGATACGCAGTATTTT. It specifies CASSLGRQATDTQYF.

This clonotype has at least ten counts. This sequence joins TRBV6-4 and TRBJ2-1; TRBD2 agrees at 9 bases. Germline V lookup: CDR1 MRHNA, CDR2 SNTAGT. CDR3 size: 15 residues. Trimming removed 2 bases from V and 4 bases from J; junction bases left unmatched: 3. The CDR3 coding sequence is TGTGCCAGCAGTGACGATAGCGGGGGATACAATGAGCAGTTCTTC. Its translation: CASSDDSGGYNEQFF.

CDR3 nucleotides: TGTGCCAGCAGCTTACTAGGGGAGGAAAAACTGTTTTTT. Amino acids: CASSLLGEEKLFF. The chain recombines TRBV7-2 with TRBJ1-4; D possibly corresponds to TRBD1 (5 bases). Germline values: CDR1 SGHTA, CDR2 FQGNSA. The CDR3 runs 13 residues. The V end was cut by 2 bases, the J end by 8 bases, with 9 bases between.

This rearrangement joins TRBV7-6 to TRBJ2-1, with D perhaps matching TRBD1 or TRBD2 (5 bases each). Germline V lookup: CDR1 SGHVS, CDR2 FNYEAQ. There are 15 residues in the CDR3. Trimming removed 0 bases at V and 6 bases at J, with 12 bases between. The CDR3 DNA reads as TGTGCCAGCAGCTTAGCGGAATGGGGGTCCAATGAGCAGTTCTTC. Translated: CASSLAEWGSNEQFF.